Shown below are 25 T cell receptor beta chains from a single sample sequenced in a study of Tregs in tolerant kidney transplant recipients. The method was immunoSEQ multiplex PCR; TCRdb's version includes in-frame clones alone and lacks a portion of them. The sample shows 110,000 or so clones, nearly 90% of them seen only once. Sequences were derived from CD4+ T cells from blood, sampled before the transplant. The receptors were gathered from a human donor who received a combined kidney and bone marrow transplant.

This chain connects TRBV29-1 to TRBJ2-4; D uncertain. The length of the CDR3 is 13 residues. Germline V CDR1 and CDR2: SQVTM, ANQGSEA. The V end lost 4 bases, the J end lost 0 bases, and 7 bases lay between the germline ends. CDR3 sequence (DNA): TGCAGCGTTGCAGAACTAGCCAAAAACATTCAGTACTTC. This codes for CSVAELAKNIQYF.

The chain carries TRBV7-2 and TRBJ2-1, with 11 bases matching TRBD2. V lost 1 base and J lost 0; bases outside the gene matches: 5. This CDR3 contains 18 residues. Germline-derived CDR1 and CDR2 are SGHTA and FQGNSA. The CDR3 here is CASSLVLSGGASYNEQFF. The CDR3 DNA is TGTGCCAGCAGCTTAGTCCTTAGCGGGGGGGCCTCCTACAATGAGCAGTTCTTC.

The rearrangement uses TRBV2 and TRBJ1-2; D unresolved. Germline V CDR1 and CDR2: SNHLY, FYNNEI. The CDR3 has 12 residues. V lost 5 bases and J 4 bases, leaving 8 bases between the germline ends. CDR3 DNA sequence: TGTGCCAGCAGTCCCCTCCTCTATGGCTACACCTTC. Translation gives CASSPLLYGYTF.

The CDR3 protein is CASSLTGLSTDTQYF. The CDR3, as DNA: TGCGCCAGCAGCCTAACGGGACTAAGCACAGATACGCAGTATTTT. The V gene is TRBV4-1, the J gene TRBJ2-3, with 7 bases identical to TRBD2. Germline assignment: CDR1 MGHRA and CDR2 YSYEKL. The CDR3 runs 15 residues. Trimming cost V 4 bases and J 0 bases; bases outside gene matches: 4.

The rearrangement joins TRBV7-8 to TRBJ2-5; 16 bases are a match to TRBD2. Germline lookup yields CDR1 SGHVS and CDR2 FQNEAQ. J was trimmed by 4 bases and V by 5 bases; bases with no gene match: 7. The CDR3 is 17 amino acids. CDR3 sequence reads: CASSLGTSGGAVETQYF. The CDR3 DNA reads TGTGCCAGCAGCCTCGGGACTAGCGGGGGGGCCGTAGAGACCCAGTACTTC.

V usage is TRBV7-9 and J usage is TRBJ2-3, with 9 bases aligning to TRBD1. Trimming took 5 bases from V and 5 from J; bases not matched to a gene: 11. This CDR3 is built from 16 residues. Germline V gene sequence: CDR1 SEHNR, CDR2 FQNEAQ (reference sequence). The CDR3 is CASSQLGDRVRDTQYF. CDR3 bases: TGTGCCAGCAGCCAGCTCGGGGACAGGGTAAGAGATACGCAGTATTTT.

V is TRBV6-5 and J is TRBJ2-7; 8 nucleotides match TRBD1. With 6 bases clipped from V and 5 bases from J, the junction kept 6 bases outside the gene matches. Germline CDR1 reads MNHEY; CDR2 reads SVGAGI. This CDR3 contains 13 residues. The DNA of the CDR3 is TGTGCCAGCAGACAACGGACAGGGAACGAGCAGTACTTC. Amino acids: CASRQRTGNEQYF.

The rearrangement uses TRBV6-1 and TRBJ2-7, with D possibly being TRBD2 (6 bases). The CDR3 is 15 residues long. Germline-derived CDR1 and CDR2 are MNHNS and SASEGT. With 6 bases removed from V and 3 bases from J, the gap between germline ends came to 18 bases. The CDR3 sequence is CASRSPGTGVYEQYF. The CDR3 DNA reads TGTGCCAGCAGGAGCCCCGGGACGGGAGTCTACGAGCAGTACTTC.

The chain joins TRBV5-4 to TRBJ2-7, with D possibly being TRBD1 (6 bases). CDR3 length equals 14 residues. In germline, CDR1 is SGHNT, CDR2 YYREEE (reference sequence). V dropped 2 bases and J dropped 1 base, with 10 bases sitting between them. The CDR3 is CASSLGGKSYEQYF. DNA for the CDR3: TGTGCCAGCAGCTTAGGGGGAAAATCCTACGAGCAGTACTTC. The full variable domain, its missing parts supplied by reference TRBV5-4 and TRBJ2-7, is ETGVTQSPTHLIKTRGQQVTLRCSSQSGHNTVSWYQQALGQGPQFIFQYYREEENGRGNFPPRFSGLQFPNYSSELNVNALELDDSALYLCASSLGGKSYEQYFGPGTRLTVT.

This chain links TRBV12-5 with TRBJ1-1, with D perhaps matching TRBD1 (5 bases). The CDR3 consists of 13 residues. V was trimmed by 3 bases and J by 3 bases, leaving 8 bases between them. The V gene's germline CDR1 is LGHNT and CDR2 FRNRAP. The CDR3 region is CASGFGGYTEAFF. The CDR3 DNA reads TGTGCTAGTGGTTTCGGGGGATACACTGAAGCTTTCTTT. Variable domain in full (rest from reference TRBV12-5 and TRBJ1-1): DARVTQTPRHKVTEMGQEVTMRCQPILGHNTVFWYRQTMMQGLELLAYFRNRAPLDDSGMPKDRFSAEMPDATLATLKIQPSEPRDSAVYFCASGFGGYTEAFFGQGTRLTVV.

The rearrangement uses TRBV6-1 and TRBJ1-1; D is ambiguous. V shed 10 bases and J shed 0 bases, with 9 bases lying between them. The CDR3 has 12 amino acids. Germline V lookup: CDR1 MNHNS, CDR2 SASEGT. The chain's CDR3 is CATGVMNTEAFF. CDR3 in DNA: TGTGCCACCGGAGTCATGAACACTGAAGCTTTCTTT.

The chain uses TRBV7-6 and TRBJ2-7; no firm D call. Germline lookup yields CDR1 SGHVS and CDR2 FNYEAQ. The CDR3 is 13 amino acids. Trimming removed 5 bases from V and 4 bases from J, with 12 bases in between. The CDR3 DNA reads as TGTGCCAGCAGCACAACCACCGGGTACGAGCAGTACTTC. Amino acid sequence: CASSTTTGYEQYF. Variable domain in full (rest from reference TRBV7-6 and TRBJ2-7): GAGVSQSPRYKVTKRGQDVALRCDPISGHVSLYWYRQALGQGPEFLTYFNYEAQQDKSGLPNDRFSAERPEGSISTLTIQRTEQRDSAMYRCASSTTTGYEQYFGPGTRLTVT.

This rearrangement joins TRBV9 to TRBJ1-3; D perhaps matches TRBD1 (6 bases). Germline CDR1 is SGDLS and CDR2 is YYNGEE. Trimming took 6 bases from V and 1 from J, leaving 11 bases between them. This CDR3 has 14 amino acids. The CDR3 region has the DNA TGTGCCAGCACAGCCGGGACATCTGGAAACACCATATATTTT. It codes for CASTAGTSGNTIYF.

V usage is TRBV28 and J usage is TRBJ2-2; TRBD1 matches at 7 bases. V gave up 10 bases and J gave up 1 base; unmatched junction bases: 6. Germline V lookup: CDR1 MDHEN, CDR2 SYDVKM. The CDR3 extends over 14 amino acids. Here the CDR3 reads CATLGQKNTGELFF. CDR3 DNA: TGTGCCACCCTGGGACAGAAGAACACCGGGGAGCTGTTTTTT.

The CDR3 sequence: CASSFSGSSYNEQFF. The DNA for the CDR3 is TGTGCCAGCAGCTTCAGCGGGAGCTCCTACAATGAGCAGTTCTTC. V is TRBV9 and J is TRBJ2-1; 8 bases match TRBD2. The V gene end was trimmed by 4 bases and the J gene end by 0 bases; junction bases not matched to a gene: 3. This CDR3 is 15 amino acids long. Germline V lookup: CDR1 SGDLS, CDR2 YYNGEE.

This chain uses TRBV15 with TRBJ1-3, with D possibly matching TRBD1 (6 bases). There are 15 residues in the CDR3. The ends were cut back, 1 base at V and 2 bases at J, with 9 bases in the middle. Germline CDR1 is LNHNV and CDR2 is YYDKDF (reference sequence). The CDR3 nucleotides are TGTGCCACCAGCAGAGCCGCAGGGGCTGGAAACACCATATATTTT. Translating gives CATSRAAGAGNTIYF. Based on the CDR3 plus reference TRBV15 and TRBJ1-3, the full variable domain is DAMVIQNPRYQVTQFGKPVTLSCSQTLNHNVMYWYQQKSSQAPKLLFHYYDKDFNNEADTPDNFQSRRPNTSFCFLDIRSPGLGDTAMYLCATSRAAGAGNTIYFGEGSWLTVV.

V gene TRBV5-6 combines with J gene TRBJ2-7, with TRBD2 matching over 7 bases. V shed 1 base and J 2 bases; nucleotides not matched to a gene: 9. Germline CDR1 reads SGHDT; CDR2 reads YYEEEE. The CDR3 covers 16 residues. Written as DNA, the CDR3 is TGTGCCAGCAGCTTGTGGTCCCTAGCGGCACCCTACGAGCAGTACTTC. Translating gives CASSLWSLAAPYEQYF.

The chain has TRBV5-5 and TRBJ1-2; TRBD1 matches at 7 bases. The germline gives CDR1 SGHKS, CDR2 YYEKEE (reference sequence). Trimming took 5 bases from V and 0 from J; bases not matched to a gene: 7. CDR3 length: 15 residues. CDR3 loop: CASSQGDSANYGYTF. CDR3 nucleotide sequence: TGTGCCAGCAGTCAAGGGGACAGCGCTAACTATGGCTACACCTTC.

This clone was counted a single time. J is TRBJ2-7 and V is TRBV5-4, with 8 nucleotides matching TRBD1. The CDR3 length is 15 residues. V lost 4 bases, J lost 6 bases, and 12 bases stayed unmatched. Germline-derived CDR1 and CDR2 are SGHNT and YYREEE (reference sequence). CDR3 residues: CASSPGTGKLREQYF. The DNA of the CDR3 is TGTGCCAGCAGCCCCGGGACAGGTAAGCTGCGCGAGCAGTACTTC.

CDR3 sequence: CASSSRLSSYEQYF. The CDR3 DNA is TGTGCCAGCAGCTCCAGACTCAGCTCCTACGAGCAGTACTTC. The chain recombines TRBV9 with TRBJ2-7, with D uncertain. V was cut by 4 bases and J by 0 bases, with 11 bases left in between. Germline CDR1 reads SGDLS; CDR2 reads YYNGEE. CDR3 size: 14 residues. Full variable domain (missing parts from reference TRBV9 and TRBJ2-7): DSGVTQTPKHLITATGQRVTLRCSPRSGDLSVYWYQQSLDQGLQFLIQYYNGEERAKGNILERFSAQQFPDLHSELNLSSLELGDSALYFCASSSRLSSYEQYFGPGTRLTVT.

The chain links TRBV19 to TRBJ2-3; D may be TRBD2 (5 bases). CDR1 is LNHDA and CDR2 is SQIVND in the germline V gene (reference sequence). The CDR3 has 16 amino acids. The germline V and J ends were trimmed by 6 bases and 0 bases, with 16 bases remaining between them. The CDR3 DNA reads TGTGCCAGTAGCCCAAATTGGAGGCCTAGCACAGATACGCAGTATTTT. Its translation is CASSPNWRPSTDTQYF.

V usage is TRBV7-2 and J usage is TRBJ2-5; 7 bases map to TRBD2. V lost 1 base and J lost 2; bases outside the gene matches: 4. The CDR3 spans 15 residues. The V gene's germline CDR1 is SGHTA and CDR2 FQGNSA. Written as DNA, the CDR3 is TGTGCCAGCAGCTTAGGGGGGGGAGGGCAAGAGACCCAGTACTTC. Residues: CASSLGGGGQETQYF.

This clone occurred a few times. This rearrangement joins TRBV7-2 to TRBJ1-1; a possible D gene is TRBD1 (6 bases). Trimming stripped 3 bases from V and 1 base from J, with 12 bases between. CDR1 and CDR2 (germline): SGHTA, FQGNSA. The CDR3 covers 15 residues. The CDR3 here is CASSFAAGANTEAFF. CDR3 bases: TGTGCCAGCAGCTTCGCGGCAGGGGCGAACACTGAAGCTTTCTTT.

The genes are TRBV28 and TRBJ2-1, with 7 bases aligning to TRBD2. Germline CDR1 MDHEN, CDR2 SYDVKM. Losses at the gene ends were 7 bases for V and 4 bases for J; bases not matched to a gene: 10. The CDR3 runs 15 residues. CDR3 nucleotides: TGTGCCAGCACCAAAACCGGGACTAAATACAATGAGCAGTTCTTC. This gives the protein CASTKTGTKYNEQFF.

The V gene is TRBV28, the J gene TRBJ2-1, with 15 bases identical to TRBD2. Germline trimming cut 4 bases from V and 7 bases from J; bases unmatched to any gene: 5. CDR1 and CDR2 (germline): MDHEN, SYDVKM. The CDR3 covers 16 residues. The CDR3 region is CASSSYGTSGRNEQFF. As DNA, the CDR3 is TGTGCCAGCAGTTCCTACGGGACTAGCGGGAGGAATGAGCAGTTCTTC.